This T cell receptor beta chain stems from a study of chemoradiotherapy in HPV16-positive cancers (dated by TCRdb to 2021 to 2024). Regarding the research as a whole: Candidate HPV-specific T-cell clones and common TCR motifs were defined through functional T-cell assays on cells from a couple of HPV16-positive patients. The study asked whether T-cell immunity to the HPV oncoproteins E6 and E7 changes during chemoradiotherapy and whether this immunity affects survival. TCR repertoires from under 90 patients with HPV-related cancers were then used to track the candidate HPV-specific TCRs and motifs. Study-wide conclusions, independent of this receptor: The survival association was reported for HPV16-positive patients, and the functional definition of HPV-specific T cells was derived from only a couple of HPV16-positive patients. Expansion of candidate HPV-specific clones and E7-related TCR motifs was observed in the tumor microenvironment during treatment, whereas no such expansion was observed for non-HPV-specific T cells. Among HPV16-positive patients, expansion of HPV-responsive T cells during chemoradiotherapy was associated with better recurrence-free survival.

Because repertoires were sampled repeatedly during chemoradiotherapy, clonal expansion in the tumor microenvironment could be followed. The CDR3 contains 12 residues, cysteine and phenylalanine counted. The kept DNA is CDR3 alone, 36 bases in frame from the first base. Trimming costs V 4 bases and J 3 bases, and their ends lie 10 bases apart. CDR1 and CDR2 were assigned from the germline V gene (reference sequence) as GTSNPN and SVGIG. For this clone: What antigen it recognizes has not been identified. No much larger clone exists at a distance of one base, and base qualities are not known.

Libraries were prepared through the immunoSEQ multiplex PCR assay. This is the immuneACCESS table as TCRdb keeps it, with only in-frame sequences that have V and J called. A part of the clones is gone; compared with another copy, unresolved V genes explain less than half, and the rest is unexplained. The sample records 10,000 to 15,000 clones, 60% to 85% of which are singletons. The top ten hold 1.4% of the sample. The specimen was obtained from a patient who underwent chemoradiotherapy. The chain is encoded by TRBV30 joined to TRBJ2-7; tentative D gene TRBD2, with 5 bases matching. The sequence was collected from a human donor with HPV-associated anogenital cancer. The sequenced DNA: TGTGCCTGGACACGGGGTCGCTACGAGCAGTACTTC. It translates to CAWTRGRYEQYF. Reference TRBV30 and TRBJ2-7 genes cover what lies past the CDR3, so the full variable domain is SQTIHQWPATLVQPVGSPLSLECTVEGTSNPNLYWYRQAAGRGLQLLFYSVGIGQISSEVPQNLSASRPQDRQFILSSKKLLLSDSGFYLCAWTRGRYEQYFGPGTRLTVT.